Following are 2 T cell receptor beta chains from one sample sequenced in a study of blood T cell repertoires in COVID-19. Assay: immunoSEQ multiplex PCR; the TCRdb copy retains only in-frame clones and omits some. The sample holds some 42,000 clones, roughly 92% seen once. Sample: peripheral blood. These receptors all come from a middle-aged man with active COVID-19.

This CDR3 is CASSPRGGAPHEQYF. CDR3 bases: TGCGCCAGCAGCCCGCGGGGCGGGGCACCCCACGAGCAGTACTTC. The chain employs TRBV5-1 and TRBJ2-7; TRBD2 is a possible D gene (6 bases). Per germline, CDR1 SGHRS and CDR2 YFSETQ. V lost 4 bases, J lost 5 bases, and 19 bases lay in between. The CDR3 consists of 15 residues.

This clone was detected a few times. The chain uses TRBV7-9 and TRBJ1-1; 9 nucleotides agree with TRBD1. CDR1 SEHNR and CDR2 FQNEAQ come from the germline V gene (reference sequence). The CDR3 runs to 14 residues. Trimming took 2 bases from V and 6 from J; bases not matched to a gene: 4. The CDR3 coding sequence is TGTGCCAGCAGCTTAACAGGGGGCATAGCTGAAGCTTTCTTT. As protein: CASSLTGGIAEAFF.